The 8 T cell receptor beta chains below come from one sample, sequenced in a study of blood T cells in healthy people across ages. Sample-barcoded 5' priming and a J-beta primer mix drove a second PCR of roughly 6 to 12 cycles. MiXCR, applied by TCRdb to the 5' RACE reads, yields one record per CDR3 protein. The sample has roughly 680,000 distinct CDR3 sequences, approximately 49% seen once. The sequenced sample was blood. The receptor set was obtained from a woman aged 60-75 years in good health.

V and J are TRBV5-1 and TRBJ2-1; 9 bases line up with TRBD1. The CDR3 length is 13 residues. Losses at the gene ends were 5 bases for V and 15 bases for J; bases not matched to a gene: 12. Germline-derived CDR1 and CDR2 are SGHRS and YFSETQ. The CDR3 DNA sequence: TGCGCCAGCAGTCGGGACACCGGGACAGGGCTGTTCTTC. Translating it yields CASSRDTGTGLFF. Supplemented by reference TRBV5-1 and TRBJ2-1, the full variable domain reads KAGVTQTPRYLIKTRGQQVTLSCSPISGHRSVSWYQQTPGQGLQFLFEYFSETQRNKGNFPGRFSGRQFSNSRSEMNVSTLELGDSALYLCASSRDTGTGLFFGPGTRLTVL.

The table lists this clonotype with a few counts. The chain recombines TRBV27 with TRBJ2-7; D remains ambiguous. Germline assignment: CDR1 MNHEY and CDR2 SMNVEV (reference sequence). There are 15 residues in the CDR3. The germline V and J ends were trimmed by 7 bases and 0 bases, with 16 bases remaining between them. CDR3 sequence: CASTTQGRPSYEQYF. In DNA form, the CDR3 reads TGTGCCAGCACAACCCAAGGCCGACCCTCCTACGAGCAGTACTTC.

In this sample, this clonotype turned up once. Possible read error: a much larger clone is one base away. The V call is TRBV4-3, the J call TRBJ2-3, with D hard to call. Germline CDR1 and CDR2: LGHNA and YSLEER. CDR3 length: 14 amino acids. The DNA for the CDR3 is TGCGCCAACAGCCAAGATCCGGACACAGATACGCAGTATTTT. Translating gives CANSQDPDTDTQYF.

This rearrangement joins TRBV5-1 to TRBJ2-5; a possible D gene is TRBD1 (6 bases). The V and J ends lost 0 bases and 5 bases respectively, with 11 bases between them. The CDR3 has 14 amino acids. Germline CDR1 SGHRS, CDR2 YFSETQ. The CDR3 is CASSLGQGFETQYF. DNA of the CDR3: TGCGCCAGCAGCTTGGGGCAGGGGTTCGAGACCCAGTACTTC.

This clonotype was seen ten or more times. This chain uses TRBV20-1 with TRBJ2-7, with D perhaps TRBD2 (5 bases). The V end lost 5 bases, the J end lost 2 bases, and 13 bases lay between the germline ends. Looked up from germline, CDR1 is DFQATT and CDR2 is SNEGSKA (reference sequence). The CDR3 has 13 residues. Here the CDR3 DNA reads TGCAGTGCTGCCCCGGAGGCGGCCTACGAGCAGTACTTC. Protein: CSAAPEAAYEQYF.

The CDR3 here is CASSPRTGLSEAFF. In nucleotides, the CDR3 is TGTGCCAGCAGTCCCCGTACAGGGCTCTCTGAAGCTTTCTTT. The genes are TRBV12-3 or TRBV12-4 and TRBJ1-1; possibly TRBD1 for D (6 bases). The CDR3 loop spans 14 amino acids. V lost 5 bases and J lost 6, with 16 bases in between.

This CDR3 is CASSLAVTGVTQYF. DNA of the CDR3: TGTGCCAGCAGTTTAGCCGTGACAGGGGTTACCCAGTACTTC. The chain is built from TRBV12-3 or TRBV12-4 and TRBJ2-7, with TRBD1 matching over 8 bases. V was pared by 0 bases and J by 10 bases, with 8 bases of the junction left unmatched. The CDR3 consists of 14 residues.

DNA for the CDR3: TGTGCCAGCAGCTTAGGGGCGTACGAGCAGTTCTTC. Encoded protein: CASSLGAYEQFF. This chain uses TRBV11-1 with TRBJ2-1; D unresolved. The CDR3 contains 12 residues. Trimming took off 1 base at V and 10 bases at J, with 8 bases between the two ends. Germline-derived CDR1 and CDR2 are SGHAT and FQDESV (reference sequence).